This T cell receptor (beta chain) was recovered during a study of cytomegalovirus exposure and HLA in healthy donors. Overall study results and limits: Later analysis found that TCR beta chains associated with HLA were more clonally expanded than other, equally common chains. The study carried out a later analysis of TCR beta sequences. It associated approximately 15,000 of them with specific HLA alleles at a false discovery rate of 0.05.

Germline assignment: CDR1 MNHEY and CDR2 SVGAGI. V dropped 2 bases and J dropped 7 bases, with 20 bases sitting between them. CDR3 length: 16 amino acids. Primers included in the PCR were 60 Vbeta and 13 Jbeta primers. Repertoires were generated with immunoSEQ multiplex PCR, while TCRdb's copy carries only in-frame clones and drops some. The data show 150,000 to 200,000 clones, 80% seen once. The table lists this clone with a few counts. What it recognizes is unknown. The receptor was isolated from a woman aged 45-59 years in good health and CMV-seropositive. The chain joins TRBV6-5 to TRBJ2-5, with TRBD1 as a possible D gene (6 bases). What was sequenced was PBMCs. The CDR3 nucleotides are TGTGCCAGCAGTTACCAGGGGCGGAATGTAAGAGGGACCCAGTACTTC. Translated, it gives CASSYQGRNVRGTQYF.